This T cell receptor (beta chain) was recorded in a study of blood T cell repertoires in COVID-19. In the study overall: From T cells, B-cell-depleted T cells, or PBMCs came the material, which was cDNA or gDNA.

CDR3 length: 14 residues. CDR1 is SGHAT, CDR2 FQNNGV, per germline. Between the trimmed V and J ends, which lost 0 bases and 6 bases, there was a span of 6 bases. Source study methods: Researchers report that nucleated cell counts were estimated from reference gene primer amplification. Sequencing used immunoSEQ multiplex PCR; TCRdb keeps in-frame clones, though not all of them. V, J and clone size were drawn from that table, and D and trimming were deduced from the DNA. This table has about 74,000 clones, around 74% appearing once. Input material: peripheral blood. The chain links TRBV11-2 to TRBJ1-6; D unclear. The TCR was taken from a man between 65 and 85 years old with acute or convalescent COVID-19. In DNA, the CDR3 is TGTGCCAGCAGCTTAGACGAGGGTAATTCACCCCTCCACTTT. It is translated as CASSLDEGNSPLHF.